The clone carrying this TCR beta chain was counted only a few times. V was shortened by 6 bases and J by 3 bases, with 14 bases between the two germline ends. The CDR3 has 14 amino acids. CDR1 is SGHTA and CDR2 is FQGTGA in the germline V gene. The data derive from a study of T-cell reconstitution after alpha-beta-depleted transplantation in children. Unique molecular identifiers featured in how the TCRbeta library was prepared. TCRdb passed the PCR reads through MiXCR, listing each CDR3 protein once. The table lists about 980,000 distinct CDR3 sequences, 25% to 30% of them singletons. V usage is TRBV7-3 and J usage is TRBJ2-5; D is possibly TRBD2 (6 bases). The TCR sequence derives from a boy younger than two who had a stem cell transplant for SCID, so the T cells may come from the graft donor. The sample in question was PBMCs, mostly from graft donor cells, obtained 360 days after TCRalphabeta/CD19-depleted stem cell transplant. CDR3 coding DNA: TGTGCCAGCAGTGCTTTCGGCGGGGAAGAGACCCAGTACTTC. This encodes CASSAFGGEETQYF. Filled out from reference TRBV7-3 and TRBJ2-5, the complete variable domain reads GAGVSQTPSNKVTEKGKYVELRCDPISGHTALYWYRQSLGQGPEFLIYFQGTGAADDSGLPNDRFFAVRPEGSVSTLKIQRTERGDSAVYLCASSAFGGEETQYFGPGTRLLVL.